The 19 T cell receptor beta chains below come from one sample, sequenced in a study of immune characterization of retroperitoneal liposarcoma. Each CDR3 protein is one row after TCRdb ran MiXCR on the PCR reads. Seen here are 7,000 to 8,500 distinct CDR3 sequences, about 41% observed once, and the top ten hold about 16%. The sequencing input was tumor tissue. These TCRs come from a male donor with retroperitoneal liposarcoma.

This clonotype was counted a few times. The CDR3 sequence: CASSPRGGASGANVLTF. The CDR3 nucleotides are TGTGCCAGCAGTCCCCGCGGCGGGGCGTCTGGGGCCAACGTCCTGACTTTC. The gene calls are TRBV11-3 and TRBJ2-6; maybe TRBD2 (6 bases). The CDR3 length is 17 residues. Per the germline V gene, CDR1 is SGHNT and CDR2 is YENEEA. The V end was cut by 6 bases, the J end by 1 base, with 16 bases between.

The gene calls are TRBV10-2 and TRBJ1-1; 7 positions agree with TRBD1. Per germline, CDR1 WSHSY and CDR2 SAAADI. This CDR3 has 15 amino acids. With V trimmed by 7 bases and J by 0 bases, 8 bases remained unmatched. The CDR3 here is CASKRGQIMNTEAFF. The CDR3 DNA follows: TGCGCCAGCAAAAGGGGACAGATCATGAACACTGAAGCTTTCTTT.

The chain couples TRBV6-1 to TRBJ2-1; D not certain. Germline CDR1 MNHNS, CDR2 SASEGT. Trimming took 8 bases from V and 5 from J, leaving 13 bases between them. This CDR3 has 13 residues. This chain's CDR3 is CASGRRLDNEQFF. The CDR3, as DNA: TGTGCCAGCGGGCGACGACTCGACAATGAGCAGTTCTTC.

The gene calls are TRBV6-6 and TRBJ2-5; either TRBD1 or TRBD2 may fit D (5 bases each). This CDR3 comprises 11 residues. Germline values: CDR1 MNHNY, CDR2 SVGAGI (reference sequence). Trimming shortened V by 4 bases and J by 5 bases, and 5 bases separated the two germline ends. CDR3 in amino acids: CASSWGETQYF. Here the CDR3 DNA reads TGTGCCAGCAGTTGGGGGGAGACCCAGTACTTC.

This clonotype was seen a handful of times. CDR3 sequence (DNA): TGTGCCAGCAGTTACTATCGGGAGGGGGAGCTGTTTTTT. Translating it yields CASSYYREGELFF. The chain uses TRBV6-6 and TRBJ2-2, with a tentative D call TRBD2 (6 bases). The ends were cut back, 1 base at V and 8 bases at J, with 8 bases in the middle. Germline V gene lookup returns CDR1 MNHNY and CDR2 SVGAGI (reference sequence). This CDR3 region has 13 residues.

This clonotype was picked up a small number of times. The DNA for the CDR3 is TGTGCCAGCAGTTACGGCCGCTACAATGAGCAGTTCTTC. Amino acid sequence: CASSYGRYNEQFF. The V gene is TRBV6-6, the J gene TRBJ2-1; D is uncertain. Germline lookup yields CDR1 MNHNY and CDR2 SVGAGI (reference sequence). V was clipped by 2 bases and J by 3 bases, with 5 bases between them. This CDR3 spans 13 amino acids.

This chain links TRBV10-2 with TRBJ2-2, with 7 nucleotides matching TRBD2. From germline, CDR1 is WSHSY and CDR2 SAAADI. V was clipped by 8 bases and J by 4 bases; unmatched bases: 7. The CDR3 length is 14 residues. In DNA form, the CDR3 reads TGCGCCAGCCTGCCGGGGGGTATCACCGGGGAGCTGTTTTTT. Protein product: CASLPGGITGELFF.

This rearrangement joins TRBV12-3 or TRBV12-4 to TRBJ2-3, with D maybe TRBD1 (5 bases). This CDR3 is 16 amino acids long. Trimming removed 3 bases from V and 2 bases from J, with 15 bases in between. In DNA, the CDR3 is TGTGCCAGCAGTTTTCGCACGACAGTTTTCACAGATACGCAGTATTTT. The encoded protein is CASSFRTTVFTDTQYF.

The gene calls are TRBV11-3 and TRBJ2-2, with a tentative D call TRBD1 (5 bases). Trimming removed 2 bases at V and 1 base at J, with 29 bases between. The CDR3 is made up of 22 amino acids. Germline V lookup: CDR1 SGHNT, CDR2 YENEEA. The chain's CDR3 is CASSLLGPYALRHARNTGELFF. As DNA, the CDR3 is TGTGCCAGCAGCTTATTGGGGCCCTACGCGTTGCGGCATGCCCGGAACACCGGGGAGCTGTTTTTT.

In its sample, this clonotype was seen a few times. The rearrangement joins TRBV11-1 to TRBJ2-1; D gene unclear. The CDR3 covers 12 residues. With 4 bases removed from V and 7 bases from J, the gap between germline ends came to 8 bases. The V gene's germline CDR1 is SGHAT and CDR2 FQDESV (reference sequence). In DNA, the CDR3 is TGTGCCAGCAGCTACCAATCTAATGAGCAGTTCTTC. It codes for CASSYQSNEQFF. The full variable domain, its missing parts supplied by reference TRBV11-1 and TRBJ2-1, is EAEVAQSPRYKITEKSQAVAFWCDPISGHATLYWYRQILGQGPELLVQFQDESVVDDSQLPKDRFSAERLKGVDSTLKIQPAELGDSAMYLCASSYQSNEQFFGPGTRLTVL.

The rearrangement uses TRBV7-6 and TRBJ2-2, with 8 bases aligning to TRBD1. This CDR3 is built from 14 residues. After removal of 1 base from V and 5 bases from J, the junction contained 0 bases not matched to a gene. Germline V gene data show CDR1 as SGHVS and CDR2 as FNYEAQ. The CDR3 DNA reads as TGTGCCAGCAGCTTAGGACAGGGGACCGGGGAGCTGTTTTTT. The encoded protein is CASSLGQGTGELFF.

By sample fraction, this clonotype is medium-sized. The V gene is TRBV7-6, the J gene TRBJ2-5; 13 bases are shared with TRBD2. The CDR3 is made up of 14 amino acids. V dropped 4 bases and J dropped 11; count of bases not matched to a gene: 7. Germline CDR1 reads SGHVS; CDR2 reads FNYEAQ. In nucleotides, the CDR3 is TGTGCCAGCAGCTGGACTAGCGGGAGCAATGAGCAGTACTTC. This sequence encodes CASSWTSGSNEQYF.

The V gene is TRBV6-1, the J gene TRBJ2-3, with D perhaps given as TRBD1 or TRBD2 (5 bases each). The CDR3 is made up of 17 amino acids. CDR1 and CDR2 (germline): MNHNS, SASEGT. The V gene lost 1 base and the J gene lost 1 base, with 15 bases spanning the gap. CDR3 DNA sequence: TGTGCCAGCAGTGAAGGGGACGTCTTAATGCGCACAGATACGCAGTATTTT. This encodes CASSEGDVLMRTDTQYF.

By share, this clonotype ranks as medium-sized (0.01 to 0.1%). The chain couples TRBV7-6 to TRBJ2-1; 11 bases are shared with TRBD1. V lost 5 bases and J lost 6; bases outside the gene matches: 9. CDR1 and CDR2 (germline): SGHVS, FNYEAQ. The CDR3 has 16 amino acids. Here the CDR3 reads CASSPRPGQGGNEQFF. In DNA, the CDR3 is TGTGCCAGCAGCCCAAGGCCGGGACAGGGGGGCAATGAGCAGTTCTTC.

This chain connects TRBV6-5 to TRBJ2-3, with 8 bases lining up with TRBD2. The germline V gene encodes CDR1 MNHEY and CDR2 SVGAGI. Unmatched junction bases numbered 8, after V lost 6 bases and J lost 3 bases. The CDR3 spans 15 residues. The CDR3 here is CASRPGVAGTDTQYF. CDR3 coding DNA: TGTGCCAGCAGGCCCGGTGTAGCGGGGACAGATACGCAGTATTTT.

This clonotype showed up just a few times. V gene TRBV6-1 combines with J gene TRBJ2-5; a weak D match, TRBD2 (5 bases). CDR3 length equals 12 residues. Trimming pared 5 bases from V and 2 bases from J, leaving 6 bases between. CDR1 is MNHNS and CDR2 is SASEGT in the germline V gene. The CDR3 reads CASSWEQETQYF. CDR3 bases: TGTGCCAGCAGTTGGGAGCAAGAGACCCAGTACTTC.

This clonotype showed up just a few times. This chain connects TRBV12-3 or TRBV12-4 to TRBJ2-1; the D gene is possibly TRBD1 (5 bases). The J call is doubtful: the DNA matches TRBJ2-7 better. CDR3 length: 13 amino acids. CDR3 in amino acids: CASSFTTDYEQYF. The CDR3 bases are TGTGCCAGCAGTTTTACGACAGACTACGAGCAGTACTTC.

This sequence joins TRBV6-6 and TRBJ2-1; tentatively, D is TRBD2 (5 bases). The CDR3 consists of 14 residues. V dropped 2 bases and J dropped 7 bases, with 12 bases sitting between them. Germline CDR1 reads MNHNY; CDR2 reads SVGAGI (reference sequence). CDR3 in amino acids: CASSYLPSGNEQFF. For the CDR3, the DNA is TGTGCCAGCAGTTACCTCCCCTCGGGGAATGAGCAGTTCTTC.

This clonotype rates as medium-sized. The V and J genes are TRBV6-1 and TRBJ2-5; TRBD1 aligns across 7 bases. This CDR3 has 16 amino acids. V lost 6 bases to trimming and J lost 3 bases; unmatched junction nucleotides: 13. Germline assignment: CDR1 MNHNS and CDR2 SASEGT. The CDR3: CASRRVGQAGKETQYF. CDR3 DNA: TGTGCCAGCAGAAGGGTAGGACAGGCGGGTAAAGAGACCCAGTACTTC.